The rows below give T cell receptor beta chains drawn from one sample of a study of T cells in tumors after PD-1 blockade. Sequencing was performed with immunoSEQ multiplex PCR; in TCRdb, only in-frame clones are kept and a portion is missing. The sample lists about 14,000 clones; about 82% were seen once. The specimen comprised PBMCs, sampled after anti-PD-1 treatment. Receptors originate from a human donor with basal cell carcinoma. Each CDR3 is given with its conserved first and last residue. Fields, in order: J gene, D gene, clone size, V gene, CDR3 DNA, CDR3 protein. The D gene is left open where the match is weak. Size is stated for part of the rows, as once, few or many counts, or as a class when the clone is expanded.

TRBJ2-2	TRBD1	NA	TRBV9	TGTGCCAGCAGCGTATCGGCAGGGGGCACCGGGGAGCTGTTTTTT	CASSVSAGGTGELFF
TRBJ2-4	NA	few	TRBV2	TGTGCCAGCAGTGAAGCGTCTGGGAGGAACATTCAGTACTTC	CASSEASGRNIQYF
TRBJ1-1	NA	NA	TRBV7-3	TGTGCCAGCAGGTCGGACAGCTCCACTGAAGCTTTCTTT	CASRSDSSTEAFF
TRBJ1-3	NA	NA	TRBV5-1	TGCGCCAGCAGCTCGACGATTCCAGGAAACACCATATATTTT	CASSSTIPGNTIYF
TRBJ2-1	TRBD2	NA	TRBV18	TGTGCCAGCTCACCAAGGGGCGGGAGTAGGGATGAGCAGTTCTTC	CASSPRGGSRDEQFF
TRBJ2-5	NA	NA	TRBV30	TGTGCCTGGAGGGGAACCGGGACAACTCGGCACTTC	CAWRGTGTTRHF
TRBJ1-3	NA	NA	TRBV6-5	TGTGCCAGCAGTCCCGGGACAACCAAAAACACCATATATTTT	CASSPGTTKNTIYF
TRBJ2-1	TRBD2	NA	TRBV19	TGTGCCAGTAGTCTAACTAGCGGGAGTCACAATGAGCAGTTCTTC	CASSLTSGSHNEQFF
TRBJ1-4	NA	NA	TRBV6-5	TGTGCCAGCAGTTATGGTCGAAAAGAAGAAAAACTGTTTTTT	CASSYGRKEEKLFF
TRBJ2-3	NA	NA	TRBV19	TGTGCCAGTAGTAAACTAGCTCAGGATACGCAGTATTTT	CASSKLAQDTQYF
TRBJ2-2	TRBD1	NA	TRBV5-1	TGCGCCAGCAGCCTTAGGACAGGGAACACCGGGGAGCTGTTTTTT	CASSLRTGNTGELFF
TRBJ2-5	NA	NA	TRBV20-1	TGCAGTGCTAGGGCAGGGGAGACCCAGTACTTC	CSARAGETQYF
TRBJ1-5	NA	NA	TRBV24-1	TGTGCCACCAGTTCCTCCTCGGAACAGCTTAATCAGCCCCAGCATTTT	CATSSSSEQLNQPQHF
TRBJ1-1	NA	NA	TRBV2	TGTGCCAGCAGTGAAAGGTGGAGGGGGGTAGCTTTCTTT	CASSERWRGVAFF
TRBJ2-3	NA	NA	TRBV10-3	TGTGCCATCAGTGAGTCCGGGCATACGCAGTATTTT	CAISESGHTQYF
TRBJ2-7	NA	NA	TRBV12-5	TGTGCTAGCGGTTTGAGGGTACACTACTCCTACGAGCAGTACTTC	CASGLRVHYSYEQYF
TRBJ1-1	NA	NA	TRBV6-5	TGTGCCAGCAGTTCTCTCCCGAACACTGAAGCTTTCTTT	CASSSLPNTEAFF
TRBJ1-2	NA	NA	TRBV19	TGTGCCAGTAGTGAGACAGGAGTATATGGCTACACCTTC	CASSETGVYGYTF
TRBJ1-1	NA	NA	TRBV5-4	TGTGCCAGCAGCCTGAAGGGTACCACTGAAGCTTTCTTT	CASSLKGTTEAFF
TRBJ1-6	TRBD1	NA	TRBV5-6	TGTGCCAGCAGCTTAGGGACAGGGGGAAGAATCTCACCCCTCCACTTT	CASSLGTGGRISPLHF
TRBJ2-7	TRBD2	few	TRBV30	TGTGCCTGGCGGACTAGCGGGGGGCCCAAGGAGCAGTACTTC	CAWRTSGGPKEQYF
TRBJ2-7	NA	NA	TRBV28	TGTGCCAGCAGTTTAAGGGACCATACGGGTTGGTACTTC	CASSLRDHTGWYF
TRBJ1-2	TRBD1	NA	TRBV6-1	TGTGCCAGCAGTGAAGCTGGACAGGGACACTATGGCTACACCTTC	CASSEAGQGHYGYTF
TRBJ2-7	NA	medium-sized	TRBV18	TGTGCCAGCTCACCAGGGGTGGGATCCTACGAGCAGTACTTC	CASSPGVGSYEQYF
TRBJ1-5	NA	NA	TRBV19	TGTGCCAGTAGTATGGGCAGGGAGGGGGGACAGCCCCAGCATTTT	CASSMGREGGQPQHF
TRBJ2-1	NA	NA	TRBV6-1	TGTGCCAGCAGCAACGCTGCTGGGTACAATGAGCAGTTCTTC	CASSNAAGYNEQFF
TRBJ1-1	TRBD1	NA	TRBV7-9	TGTGCCAGCAGTCGGGACAGGGTGAACACTGAAGCTTTCTTT	CASSRDRVNTEAFF
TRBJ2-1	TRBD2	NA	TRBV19	TGTGCCAGTAGTACCGGACTAGCGGGAGGGTGGTTCTTC	CASSTGLAGGWFF
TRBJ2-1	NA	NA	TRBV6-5	TGTGCCAGCAGCAGGACTGAGTACAATGAGCAGTTCTTC	CASSRTEYNEQFF
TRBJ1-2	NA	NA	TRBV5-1	TGCGCCAGCAGCTTAGACCCTCGGGGCTATGGCTACACCTTC	CASSLDPRGYGYTF
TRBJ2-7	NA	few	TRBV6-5	TGTGCCAGCAGTTACAAGGGGCAGGCCTACGAGCAGTACTTC	CASSYKGQAYEQYF
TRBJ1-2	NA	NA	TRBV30	TGTGCCTGGAAGGGAGATGGGGCAGGGTTTGGCCACACCTTC	CAWKGDGAGFGHTF
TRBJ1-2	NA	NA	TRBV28	TGTGCCAGCAGTTTGGACGGCTATGGCTACACCTTC	CASSLDGYGYTF
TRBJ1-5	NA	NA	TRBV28	TGTGCCAGCAGTTTTTGGGGCGAAAATCAGCCCCAGCATTTT	CASSFWGENQPQHF
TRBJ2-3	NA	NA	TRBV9	TGTGCCAGCAGCGTAGGGTCAGATACGCAGTATTTT	CASSVGSDTQYF
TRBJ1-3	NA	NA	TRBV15	TGTGCCACCAGCAGAGAGGCCACCCGAAACACCATATATTTT	CATSREATRNTIYF
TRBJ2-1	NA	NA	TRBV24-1	TGTGCCACCAGTGATTTTTACGGGAATGAGCAGTTCTTC	CATSDFYGNEQFF